Reported below is one T cell receptor beta chain. Its target is unknown. This record comes from a study of shared clonotypes between healthy human individuals. Findings and caveats of the study: Sampling covered nothing but blood. Tissue TCR repertoires likely differ from those found in blood. Clonotypes shared by all four donors outscored non-shared clonotypes in generation probability. The sharing of about 5% of naive CD4 clonotypes was seen across a handful of donors.

Method: immunoSEQ multiplex PCR; TCRdb's copy keeps in-frame clones and lacks some. Of 2,500,000 or so clones in the sample, more than 90% were seen once. The study enrolled healthy HIV-negative adults without recent acute infections or vaccinations as donors. The CDR3 spans 14 residues. Germline lookup yields CDR1 KGHSH and CDR2 LQKENI. The V and J ends lost 1 base and 9 bases respectively, with 12 bases between them. The V call is TRBV18, the J call TRBJ2-2; either TRBD1 or TRBD2 may fit D (5 bases each). The origin of this receptor is a man in his late teens or twenties in good health. Sequenced sample: naive CD4+ T cells sorted from blood. Specified subset: CD45RA+ positively selected. CDR3 residues: CASSPRDQNRELFF. The CDR3 DNA reads as TGTGCCAGCTCACCACGGGACCAAAACCGGGAGCTGTTTTTT. Using reference TRBV18 and TRBJ2-2 for the parts outside the CDR3, the full variable domain is NAGVMQNPRHLVRRRGQEARLRCSPMKGHSHVYWYRQLPEEGLKFMVYLQKENIIDESGMPKERFSAEFPKEGPSILRIQQVVRGDSAAYFCASSPRDQNRELFFGEGSRLTVL.